The present T cell receptor beta chain was sequenced within a study of response to subunit inactivated influenza vaccine. Germline V gene data show CDR1 as SSHAT and CDR2 as FNYEAQ (reference sequence). V lost 5 bases, J lost 6 bases, and 7 bases stayed unmatched. CDR3 size: 15 residues. TCRdb processed the RT-PCR reads anew with MiXCR; each CDR3 protein has one entry. The sample has more than 450,000 distinct CDR3 sequences, 11% seen once; the top ten hold 11%. The table lists this clonotype with a few counts. These data were also reused for a study on T cells expressing NK-cell markers. From that paper: Making the TCR beta cDNA relied on 5'RACE template switching with UMIs. Investigators obtained TCR beta repertoires from sorted CD3+CD56+NKG2C+, CD3+CD56+NKG2C- and CD3+CD56-NKG2C+ T cells.

This sequence joins TRBV7-7 and TRBJ2-1, with 10 positions matching TRBD2. The source of this sequence is a middle-aged man who received an inactivated influenza vaccine. The specimen was PBMCs from blood, collected on the day of vaccination. CDR3 loop: CASSRGLAVLNEQFF. CDR3 sequence (DNA): TGTGCCAGCAGCCGAGGACTAGCGGTCCTCAATGAGCAGTTCTTC.